Below, one TCR beta chain is given with its context. No antigen is known for it. Sequencing relied on a cDNA template that was reverse transcribed from extracted RNA. Libraries were prepared by immunoSEQ multiplex PCR; TCRdb keeps only in-frame clonotypes and omits some of them. The data show fewer than 200,000 clones, about 60% seen once. This sample is part of a study of CD8+ T cells in alopecia areata. Whole-study results and caveats: Scalp samples also yield sequences of resident alphabeta T cells from normal skin.

It was from alopecia areata patients that lesional scalp punch biopsies and peripheral blood were collected. The source material was CD4+ T cells sorted from blood, sampled at week 0. This sequence originates from a human donor with alopecia areata.

CDR3 amino acids: CAWRRPGVYNEQFF. For the CDR3, the DNA is TGTGCCTGGAGGCGGCCTGGGGTTTACAATGAGCAGTTCTTC. The chain uses TRBV30 and TRBJ2-1; D is unclear. V lost 3 bases, J lost 4 bases, and 13 bases lay in between. The V gene's germline CDR1 is GTSNPN and CDR2 SVGIG (reference sequence). The length of the CDR3 is 14 residues.